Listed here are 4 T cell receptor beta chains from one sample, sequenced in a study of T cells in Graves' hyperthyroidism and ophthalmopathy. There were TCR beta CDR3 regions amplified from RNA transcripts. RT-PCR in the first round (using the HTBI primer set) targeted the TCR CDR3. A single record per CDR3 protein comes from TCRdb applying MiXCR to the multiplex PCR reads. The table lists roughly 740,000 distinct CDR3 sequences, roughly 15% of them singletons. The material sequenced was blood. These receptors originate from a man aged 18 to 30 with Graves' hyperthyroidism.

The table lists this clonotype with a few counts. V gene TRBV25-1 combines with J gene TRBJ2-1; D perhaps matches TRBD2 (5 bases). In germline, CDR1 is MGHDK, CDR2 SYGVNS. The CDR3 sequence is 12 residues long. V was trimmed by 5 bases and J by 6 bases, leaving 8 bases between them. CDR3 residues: CASSITSNEQFF. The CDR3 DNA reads TGTGCCAGCAGTATAACTAGCAATGAGCAGTTCTTC. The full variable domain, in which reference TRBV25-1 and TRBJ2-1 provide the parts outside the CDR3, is EADIYQTPRYLVIGTGKKITLECSQTMGHDKMYWYQQDPGMELHLIHYSYGVNSTEKGDLSSESTVSRIRTEHFPLTLESARPSHTSQYLCASSITSNEQFFGPGTRLTVL.

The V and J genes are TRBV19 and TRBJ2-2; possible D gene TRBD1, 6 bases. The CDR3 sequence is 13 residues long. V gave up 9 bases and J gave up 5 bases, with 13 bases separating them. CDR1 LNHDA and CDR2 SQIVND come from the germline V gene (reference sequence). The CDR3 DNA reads TGTGCCAGCCCCCCGGACAGAACCGGGGAGCTGTTTTTT. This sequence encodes CASPPDRTGELFF.

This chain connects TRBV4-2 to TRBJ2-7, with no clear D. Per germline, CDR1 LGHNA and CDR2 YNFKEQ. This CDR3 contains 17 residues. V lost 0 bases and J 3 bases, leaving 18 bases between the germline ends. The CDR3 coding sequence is TGTGCCAGCAGCCAAGACGTCACCCGAATGGGCGGCTACGAGCAGTACTTC. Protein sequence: CASSQDVTRMGGYEQYF.

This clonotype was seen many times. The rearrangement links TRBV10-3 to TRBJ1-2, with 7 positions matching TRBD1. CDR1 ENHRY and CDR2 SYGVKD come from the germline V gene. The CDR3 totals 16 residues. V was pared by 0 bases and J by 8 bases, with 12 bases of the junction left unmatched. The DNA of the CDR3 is TGTGCCATCAGTGAGTCGAAGGTCTCCGGGACAGTGGGCTACACCTTC. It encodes CAISESKVSGTVGYTF.